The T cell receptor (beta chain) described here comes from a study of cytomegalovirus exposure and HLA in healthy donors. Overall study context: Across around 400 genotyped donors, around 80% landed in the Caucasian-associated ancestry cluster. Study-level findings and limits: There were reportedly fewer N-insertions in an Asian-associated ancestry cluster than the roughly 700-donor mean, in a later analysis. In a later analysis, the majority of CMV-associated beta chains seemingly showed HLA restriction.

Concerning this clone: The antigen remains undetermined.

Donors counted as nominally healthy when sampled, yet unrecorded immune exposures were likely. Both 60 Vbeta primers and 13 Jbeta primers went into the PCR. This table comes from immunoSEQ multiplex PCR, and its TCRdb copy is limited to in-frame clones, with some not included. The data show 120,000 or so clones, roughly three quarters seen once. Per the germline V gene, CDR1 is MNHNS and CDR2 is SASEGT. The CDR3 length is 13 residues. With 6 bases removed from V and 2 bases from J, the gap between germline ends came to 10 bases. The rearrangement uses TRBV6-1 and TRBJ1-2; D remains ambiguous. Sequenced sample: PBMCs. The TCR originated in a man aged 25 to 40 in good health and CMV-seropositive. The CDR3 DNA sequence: TGTGCCAGCAGGTGGGGAGGGAACTATGGCTACACCTTC. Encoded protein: CASRWGGNYGYTF.